The table lists the clone carrying this T cell receptor (beta chain) with a count of one. This entry comes from a study of blood T cell repertoires in COVID-19. Study-wide background: Spain, Italy and the United States supplied samples that represented acute and convalescent COVID-19. Sample material is recorded as cDNA or gDNA derived from T cells, B-cell-depleted T cells, or PBMCs.

Seattle cases were enrolled at active infection and followed longitudinally. Per the original data handling: Quantification of nucleated cells was approximated via reference gene primer amplification. Using immunoSEQ multiplex PCR, the repertoire was profiled, and TCRdb retains in-frame clones only, with some absent. The V and J calls and clone size were taken over from that table, and D and trimming were inferred from the DNA. The sample shows 150,000 or so clones, 70% to 90% of them seen only once. Trimming removed 0 bases at V and 6 bases at J, with 15 bases between. Germline V gene lookup returns CDR1 SGHRS and CDR2 YFSETQ. The CDR3 is made up of 16 amino acids.

Input material: peripheral blood. The rearrangement joins TRBV5-1 to TRBJ1-4; D is unclear. The TCR originated in a woman aged 55-75 years with COVID-19, enrolled during active disease. The CDR3 nucleotides are TGCGCCAGCAGCTTGGATCCGGGAGTTAATTATGAAAAACTGTTTTTT. Protein sequence: CASSLDPGVNYEKLFF.